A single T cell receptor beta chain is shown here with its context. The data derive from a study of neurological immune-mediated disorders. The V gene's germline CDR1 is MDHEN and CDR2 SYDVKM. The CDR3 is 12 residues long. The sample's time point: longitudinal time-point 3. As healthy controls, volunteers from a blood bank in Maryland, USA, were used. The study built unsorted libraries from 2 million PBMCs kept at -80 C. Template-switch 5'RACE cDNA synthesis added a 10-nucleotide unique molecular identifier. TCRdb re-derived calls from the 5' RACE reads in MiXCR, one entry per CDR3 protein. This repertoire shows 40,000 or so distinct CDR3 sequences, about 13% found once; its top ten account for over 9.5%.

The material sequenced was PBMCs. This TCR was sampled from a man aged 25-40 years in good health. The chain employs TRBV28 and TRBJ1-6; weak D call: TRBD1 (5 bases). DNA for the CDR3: TGTGTCAGTTACGGGGGAAATTCACCCCTCCACTTT. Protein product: CVSYGGNSPLHF.